These 26 T cell receptor beta chains were sequenced from one sample in a study of OX40 agonist ivuxolimab in advanced cancers. The protocol was immunoSEQ multiplex PCR, while the TCRdb copy is restricted to in-frame clones and leaves out a portion. Of some 29,000 clones in the sample, about 88% were seen once. Sample: CD4+ or CD8+ T cells sorted from blood, taken in a trial of the OX40 agonist ivuxolimab. The receptors come from an adult with an advanced solid tumor such as melanoma, head and neck, liver or kidney cancer.

J is TRBJ1-1 and V is TRBV19; D remains unclear. This CDR3 is 14 amino acids long. CDR1 is LNHDA and CDR2 is SQIVND in the germline V gene (reference sequence). Trimming removed 5 bases at V and 2 bases at J, with 12 bases between. This chain's CDR3 is CASSVDGSNTEAFF. The CDR3 DNA follows: TGTGCCAGTAGTGTCGACGGGAGTAACACTGAAGCTTTCTTT.

This clone was picked up one time. The CDR3 reads CANGQGGEKLFF. CDR3 nucleotide sequence: TGTGCCAACGGTCAGGGAGGTGAAAAACTGTTTTTT. V and J are TRBV2 and TRBJ1-4; maybe TRBD1 (5 bases). Trimming shortened V by 10 bases and J by 7 bases, and 13 bases separated the two germline ends. Germline V gene data show CDR1 as SNHLY and CDR2 as FYNNEI. This CDR3 contains 12 residues. The full variable domain, rest sourced from reference TRBV2 and TRBJ1-4, is EPEVTQTPSHQVTQMGQEVILRCVPISNHLYFYWYRQILGQKVEFLVSFYNNEISEKSEIFDDQFSVERPDGSNFTLKIRSTKLEDSAMYFCANGQGGEKLFFGSGTQLSVL.

This clone was seen once. The rearrangement uses TRBV6-5 and TRBJ1-2; the D gene is possibly TRBD1 (5 bases). Trimming shortened V by 8 bases and J by 3 bases, and 10 bases separated the two germline ends. Germline loops: CDR1 MNHEY, CDR2 SVGAGI. CDR3 length equals 12 residues. The CDR3 loop reads CASLKGYYGYTF. The CDR3 nucleotides are TGTGCCAGCCTGAAGGGGTACTATGGCTACACCTTC.

This clone appeared a few times. The chain combines TRBV7-9 with TRBJ2-7; D perhaps matches TRBD2 (6 bases). Trimming took off 4 bases at V and 2 bases at J, with 15 bases between the two ends. This CDR3 contains 15 residues. The V gene's germline CDR1 is SEHNR and CDR2 FQNEAQ (reference sequence). The CDR3 loop is CASSSNRENPYEQYF. CDR3 bases: TGTGCCAGCAGCTCAAACCGGGAGAACCCCTACGAGCAGTACTTC.

V is TRBV7-8 and J is TRBJ2-7; 7 bases are a match to TRBD1. The germline V gene has CDR1 SGHVS and CDR2 FQNEAQ. CDR3 length: 15 amino acids. Trimming cost V 4 bases and J 6 bases; bases outside gene matches: 12. The CDR3 is CASSSSNRGFGEQYF. The CDR3 coding sequence is TGTGCCAGCAGCTCGAGTAACAGGGGCTTCGGCGAGCAGTACTTC.

This clone was counted once. This sequence joins TRBV13 and TRBJ1-6; TRBD1 matches at 7 bases. The CDR3 has 16 residues. V shed 3 bases and J 7 bases; nucleotides not matched to a gene: 9. In germline, CDR1 is PRHDT, CDR2 FYEKMQ (reference sequence). In DNA form, the CDR3 reads TGTGCCAGCAGCTTCGGGGCAGGGGGTCCGAATTCACCCCTCCACTTT. The encoded protein is CASSFGAGGPNSPLHF. Filled out from reference TRBV13 and TRBJ1-6, the complete variable domain reads AAGVIQSPRHLIKEKRETATLKCYPIPRHDTVYWYQQGPGQDPQFLISFYEKMQSDKGSIPDRFSAQQFSDYHSELNMSSLELGDSALYFCASSFGAGGPNSPLHFGNGTRLTVT.

The rearrangement uses TRBV7-4 and TRBJ2-2; D not certain. V lost 5 bases and J 0 bases, leaving 16 bases between the germline ends. The CDR3 sequence is 17 residues long. Germline V gene lookup returns CDR1 SGHVT and CDR2 SQSDAQ. CDR3 bases: TGTGCCAGCAGCGAAGGACCGAAAGACACGAACACCGGGGAGCTGTTTTTT. Encoded protein: CASSEGPKDTNTGELFF.

The chain uses TRBV18 and TRBJ2-5, with 7 bases that match TRBD1. The CDR3 is made up of 15 amino acids. V was clipped by 6 bases and J by 1 base; unmatched bases: 8. Germline V gives CDR1 KGHSH, CDR2 LQKENI. CDR3: CASSNRDRVQETQYF. The CDR3 DNA sequence: TGTGCCAGCTCTAACCGGGACAGAGTCCAAGAGACCCAGTACTTC. Full variable domain (outside the CDR3, taken from reference TRBV18 and TRBJ2-5): NAGVMQNPRHLVRRRGQEARLRCSPMKGHSHVYWYRQLPEEGLKFMVYLQKENIIDESGMPKERFSAEFPKEGPSILRIQQVVRGDSAAYFCASSNRDRVQETQYFGPGTRLLVL.

The rearrangement joins TRBV5-8 to TRBJ2-5; D remains unclear. The CDR3 spans 13 residues. From germline, CDR1 is SGHTS and CDR2 YDEGEE. V was cut by 7 bases and J by 4 bases, with 14 bases left in between. Here the CDR3 DNA reads TGTGCCAGCGATCGGGTTCTCACAGAGACCCAGTACTTC. It is translated as CASDRVLTETQYF.

This clone was seen a handful of times. V usage is TRBV2 and J usage is TRBJ2-7, with D hard to call. Germline-derived CDR1 and CDR2 are SNHLY and FYNNEI. The V end lost 3 bases, the J end lost 2 bases, and 11 bases lay between the germline ends. The CDR3 totals 14 residues. CDR3 sequence reads: CASSETLSTYEQYF. The CDR3 nucleotides are TGTGCCAGCAGTGAGACACTATCCACCTACGAGCAGTACTTC.

The chain has TRBV10-3 and TRBJ2-7; D is unclear. Trimming removed 11 bases from V and 7 bases from J, with 18 bases in between. CDR1 is ENHRY, CDR2 SYGVKD, per germline. This CDR3 has 12 amino acids. Here the CDR3 DNA reads TGTGCCCTCATCGGTTCATCTGGTGAGCAGTACTTC. This codes for CALIGSSGEQYF.

The J gene is TRBJ1-2, the V gene TRBV6-1, with D unresolved. The CDR3 is 15 amino acids. Between the trimmed V and J ends, which lost 6 bases and 0 bases, there was a span of 14 bases. Germline V gene data show CDR1 as MNHNS and CDR2 as SASEGT. CDR3 loop: CASRDGLGANYGYTF. DNA of the CDR3: TGTGCCAGCAGAGACGGATTGGGAGCTAACTATGGCTACACCTTC.

In this sample, this clone turned up once. The V call is TRBV11-3, the J call TRBJ2-7, with a possible D match to TRBD2 (6 bases). Germline V gene sequence: CDR1 SGHNT, CDR2 YENEEA. The CDR3 is made up of 12 amino acids. V was cut by 3 bases and J by 3 bases, with 6 bases left in between. The CDR3 loop is CASSLRGYEQYF. CDR3 sequence (DNA): TGTGCCAGCAGCTTGCGGGGCTACGAGCAGTACTTC.

The rearrangement links TRBV5-4 to TRBJ1-2; 9 bases agree with TRBD1. The germline V gene encodes CDR1 SGHNT and CDR2 YYREEE (reference sequence). CDR3 length equals 13 residues. With V trimmed by 3 bases and J by 11 bases, 8 bases remained unmatched. The CDR3 loop is CASSSGPGQGYTF. The CDR3 DNA reads TGTGCCAGCAGCTCTGGTCCGGGACAGGGTTACACCTTC.

CDR3 loop: CASSIHRTYNEQFF. The CDR3 DNA reads TGTGCCAGTAGTATTCACCGAACCTACAATGAGCAGTTCTTC. The chain recombines TRBV19 with TRBJ2-1; D is uncertain. Per the germline V gene, CDR1 is LNHDA and CDR2 is SQIVND (reference sequence). Trimming left V 3 bases short and J 2 bases short, with 8 bases between. The CDR3 loop spans 14 amino acids.

The chain recombines TRBV7-6 with TRBJ2-2; the D is unclear. Trimming stripped 3 bases from V and 1 base from J, with 15 bases between. From germline, CDR1 is SGHVS and CDR2 FNYEAQ. The CDR3 spans 17 residues. The chain's CDR3 is CASSFLAVAVNTGELFF. The DNA for the CDR3 is TGTGCCAGCAGCTTCCTCGCGGTGGCGGTGAACACCGGGGAGCTGTTTTTT.

DNA for the CDR3: TGTGCCAGCAGCCCGGGACAGAACCGCTACGAGCAGTACTTC. It yields the protein CASSPGQNRYEQYF. This rearrangement joins TRBV5-5 to TRBJ2-7; TRBD1 matches 7 bases. Germline V gene sequence: CDR1 SGHKS, CDR2 YYEKEE (reference sequence). The CDR3 is made up of 14 amino acids. V lost 4 bases, J lost 3 bases, and 7 bases stayed unmatched.

The genes are TRBV6-6 and TRBJ2-2; D might be TRBD1 (5 bases). CDR3 length: 11 amino acids. V shed 11 bases and J shed 5 bases, with 9 bases lying between them. Germline-derived CDR1 and CDR2 are MNHNY and SVGAGI (reference sequence). The CDR3 spells CALKGTGELFF. The DNA for the CDR3 is TGTGCCTTAAAGGGGACCGGGGAGCTGTTTTTT.

V usage is TRBV27 and J usage is TRBJ2-7; D not certain. V lost 5 bases and J lost 0, with 8 bases in between. CDR1 and CDR2 from the germline V gene are MNHEY and SMNVEV (reference sequence). This CDR3 region has 13 residues. Written as DNA, the CDR3 is TGTGCCAGCAGTCTCAAGAGCTCCTACGAGCAGTACTTC. Translating gives CASSLKSSYEQYF.

This clone was found a few times. The chain carries TRBV27 and TRBJ2-7; D is ambiguous. CDR3 size: 14 residues. V was trimmed by 0 bases and J by 2 bases, leaving 8 bases between them. Germline assignment: CDR1 MNHEY and CDR2 SMNVEV (reference sequence). This chain's CDR3 is CASSLSDGTYEQYF. The DNA for the CDR3 is TGTGCCAGCAGTTTATCGGACGGAACCTACGAGCAGTACTTC.

The chain uses TRBV19 and TRBJ1-1; 8 nucleotides align to TRBD1. V shed 4 bases, J shed 2 bases, and the junction held 6 bases outside the gene matches. This CDR3 has 15 amino acids. Germline-derived CDR1 and CDR2 are LNHDA and SQIVND (reference sequence). The CDR3 DNA sequence: TGTGCCAGTAGTACACAGGGGGGCCCAAACACTGAAGCTTTCTTT. It codes for CASSTQGGPNTEAFF. The complete variable domain, with remaining parts taken from reference TRBV19 and TRBJ1-1, reads DGGITQSPKYLFRKEGQNVTLSCEQNLNHDAMYWYRQDPGQGLRLIYYSQIVNDFQKGDIAEGYSVSREKKESFPLTVTSAQKNPTAFYLCASSTQGGPNTEAFFGQGTRLTVV.

The rearrangement joins TRBV7-2 to TRBJ2-7; D might be TRBD2 (6 bases). The V end lost 3 bases, the J end lost 3 bases, and 12 bases lay between the germline ends. The CDR3 contains 14 residues. Germline CDR1 reads SGHTA; CDR2 reads FQGNSA. The CDR3 sequence is CASSFLGLNYEQYF. The CDR3 region has the DNA TGTGCCAGCAGCTTTTTGGGACTGAACTACGAGCAGTACTTC.

V usage is TRBV7-8 and J usage is TRBJ2-1, with D possibly matching TRBD1 (6 bases). Between the trimmed V and J ends, which lost 4 bases and 2 bases, there was a span of 15 bases. This CDR3 spans 16 amino acids. CDR1 is SGHVS, CDR2 FQNEAQ, per germline. CDR3 DNA sequence: TGTGCCAGCAGCTCCGGGACAAGGAATACCTACAATGAGCAGTTCTTC. It specifies CASSSGTRNTYNEQFF.

This clone appeared a few times. CDR3 DNA sequence: TGTGCCAGCAGCTCCCGGGACAGGGATTCAATGAGGCAGTTCTTC. It codes for CASSSRDRDSMRQFF. This rearrangement joins TRBV7-2 to TRBJ2-1; 9 bases line up with TRBD1. Trimming at V came to 4 bases and at J to 12 bases, leaving 13 bases not matched to a gene. From germline, CDR1 is SGHTA and CDR2 FQGNSA. The CDR3 runs to 15 residues.

The chain combines TRBV27 with TRBJ2-3; no clear D gene. The germline CDR1 and CDR2 sequences are MNHEY and SMNVEV (reference sequence). The CDR3 loop spans 12 amino acids. V was cut by 8 bases and J by 4 bases, with 10 bases left in between. This CDR3 reads CASWAGPDTQYF. In nucleotides, the CDR3 is TGTGCCAGCTGGGCAGGTCCAGATACGCAGTATTTT.

The rearrangement joins TRBV28 to TRBJ2-1; D not resolved. Trimming took off 3 bases at V and 7 bases at J, with 10 bases between the two ends. Germline CDR1 is MDHEN and CDR2 is SYDVKM. The length of the CDR3 is 13 residues. The CDR3 DNA reads as TGTGCCAGCAGTTTGTCCCTTCCAAATGAGCAGTTCTTC. It specifies CASSLSLPNEQFF.